Presented here are 5 T cell receptor beta chains from one specimen sequenced in a study of CD8 T cells in Susac syndrome. Random hexamers were used to reverse transcribe 0.5 to 1 ug of RNA. TCRdb ran MiXCR on the immunoSEQ multiplex PCR reads and lists one entry per CDR3 protein. Of around 130,000 distinct CDR3 sequences in the sample, about 90% were seen once. Sequenced input: CD8+ T cells from PBMCs. The receptors originated from a human donor with multiple sclerosis.

This clonotype occurred once. The chain combines TRBV5-4 with TRBJ2-1; 10 bases fit TRBD1. This CDR3 spans 14 amino acids. In germline, CDR1 is SGHNT, CDR2 YYREEE (reference sequence). The trim removed 3 bases at V and 7 bases at J, leaving 4 bases unmatched. CDR3 in DNA: TGTGCCAGCAGCTGGACAGGGGGTAATAATGAGCAGTTCTTC. Its protein product is CASSWTGGNNEQFF.

The chain joins TRBV5-6 to TRBJ1-2; D is unresolved. V lost 4 bases, J lost 4 bases, and 11 bases lay in between. Germline assignment: CDR1 SGHDT and CDR2 YYEEEE. CDR3 length equals 13 residues. The CDR3 DNA sequence: TGTGCCAGCAGCATGGGAAGTACCTATGGCTACACCTTC. Its translation: CASSMGSTYGYTF. The variable domain in full, completed from reference TRBV5-6 and TRBJ1-2, reads DAGVTQSPTHLIKTRGQQVTLRCSPKSGHDTVSWYQQALGQGPQFIFQYYEEEERQRGNFPDRFSGHQFPNYSSELNVNALLLGDSALYLCASSMGSTYGYTFGSGTRLTVV.

The V and J genes are TRBV27 and TRBJ2-3; no definite D call. Germline CDR1 and CDR2: MNHEY and SMNVEV (reference sequence). This CDR3 has 15 residues. Trimming cost V 5 bases and J 0 bases, with 12 bases left between them. CDR3 protein: CASSPGPISTDTQYF. CDR3 nucleotides: TGTGCCAGCAGTCCCGGACCGATTAGCACAGATACGCAGTATTTT.

The J gene is TRBJ1-1, the V gene TRBV19; no definite D call. Germline V gives CDR1 LNHDA, CDR2 SQIVND (reference sequence). The CDR3 length is 15 residues. Trimming removed 10 bases from V and 2 bases from J, with 20 bases in between. In DNA, the CDR3 is TGTGCCACCACCTCCCAGATGGCAGCTAACACTGAAGCTTTCTTT. Translating gives CATTSQMAANTEAFF.

In DNA, the CDR3 is TGTGCCACCAGCAGAGATATAGCGGCAGACTATGGCTACACCTTC. Its protein is CATSRDIAADYGYTF. J is TRBJ1-2 and V is TRBV15; D unclear. V gave up 0 bases and J gave up 3 bases, with 11 bases separating them. The CDR3 runs to 15 residues. CDR1 is LNHNV, CDR2 YYDKDF, per germline (reference sequence).